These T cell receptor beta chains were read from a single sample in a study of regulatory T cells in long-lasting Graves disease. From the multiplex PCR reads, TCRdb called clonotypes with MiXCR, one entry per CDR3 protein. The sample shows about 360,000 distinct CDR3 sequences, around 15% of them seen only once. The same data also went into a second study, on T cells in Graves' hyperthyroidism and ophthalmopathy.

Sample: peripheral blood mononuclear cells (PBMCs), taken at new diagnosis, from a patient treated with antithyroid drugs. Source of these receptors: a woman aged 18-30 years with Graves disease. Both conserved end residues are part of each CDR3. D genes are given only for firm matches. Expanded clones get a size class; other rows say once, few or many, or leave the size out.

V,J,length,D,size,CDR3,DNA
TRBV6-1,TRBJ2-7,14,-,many,CASRPAAGSYEQYF,TGTGCCAGCAGGCCAGCGGCTGGATCCTACGAGCAGTACTTC
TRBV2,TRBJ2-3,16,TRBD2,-,CASSEKRGVDTDMQYF,TGTGCCAGCAGTGAGAAGCGGGGGGTAGATACAGATATGCAGTATTTT
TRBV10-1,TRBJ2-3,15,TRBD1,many,CASSGGTGSTDTQYF,TGCGCCAGCAGTGGCGGGACAGGGAGCACAGATACGCAGTATTTT
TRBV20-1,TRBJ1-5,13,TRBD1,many,CSARRDRAQPQHF,TGCAGTGCTAGACGCGACAGGGCTCAGCCCCAGCATTTT
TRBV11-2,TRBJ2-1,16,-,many,CASRANRGLRNNEQFF,TGTGCCAGCAGGGCTAACCGCGGACTGAGAAACAATGAGCAGTTCTTC
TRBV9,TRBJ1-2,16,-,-,CASSVEPGFTNYGYTF,TGTGCCAGCAGCGTAGAACCAGGCTTTACTAACTATGGCTACACCTTC
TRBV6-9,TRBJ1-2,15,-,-,CASSYSGGLRAHVTF,TGTGCCAGCAGTTACTCTGGGGGGCTTAGGGCTCATGTCACCTTC
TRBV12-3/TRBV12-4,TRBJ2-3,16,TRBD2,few,CASSLWRGGATDTQYF,TGTGCCAGCAGCCTCTGGCGGGGGGGGGCCACAGATACGCAGTATTTT
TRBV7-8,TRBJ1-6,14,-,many,CASSLTAGDSPLHF,TGTGCCAGCAGCCTAACGGCAGGGGATTCACCCCTCCACTTT
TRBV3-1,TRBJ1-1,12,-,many,CASSRGGTEAFF,TGTGCCAGCAGCCGTGGGGGCACTGAAGCTTTCTTT
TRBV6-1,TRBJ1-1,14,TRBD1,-,CDSKQTGVNTEAFF,TGTGACAGCAAACAGACAGGGGTGAACACTGAAGCTTTCTTT
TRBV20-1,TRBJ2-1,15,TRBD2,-,CSARIPGLAGDEQFF,TGCAGTGCCAGAATTCCGGGACTAGCGGGAGATGAGCAGTTCTTC
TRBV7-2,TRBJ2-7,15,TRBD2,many,CASRPQLAGGNEQYF,TGTGCCAGCAGGCCGCAGCTAGCGGGAGGTAACGAGCAGTACTTC
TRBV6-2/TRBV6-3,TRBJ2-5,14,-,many,CASSYRDFRETQYF,TGTGCCAGCAGTTACCGGGACTTCAGGGAGACCCAGTACTTC
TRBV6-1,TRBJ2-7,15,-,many,CASSSSLASSYEQYF,TGTGCCAGCAGTAGTAGCCTGGCTAGCTCCTACGAGCAGTACTTC
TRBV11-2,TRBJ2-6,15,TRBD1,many,CASRQTGAGANVLTF,TGTGCCAGCAGACAAACAGGGGCCGGGGCCAACGTCCTGACTTTC
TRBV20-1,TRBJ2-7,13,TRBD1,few,CSASPTGSYEQYF,TGCAGTGCTAGCCCGACAGGGTCCTACGAGCAGTACTTC
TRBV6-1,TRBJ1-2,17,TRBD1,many,CASSEDLWDRGGYGYTF,TGTGCCAGCAGTGAAGACCTCTGGGACAGAGGGGGCTATGGCTACACCTTC
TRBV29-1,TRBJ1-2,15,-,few,CSVDRHGGANYGYTF,TGCAGCGTTGACAGACACGGCGGAGCTAACTATGGCTACACCTTC
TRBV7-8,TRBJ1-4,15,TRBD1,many,CASSFPTGQNEKLFF,TGTGCCAGCAGCTTCCCGACAGGGCAGAATGAAAAACTGTTTTTT
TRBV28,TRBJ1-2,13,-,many,CASSGRDLDGYTF,TGTGCCAGCAGTGGGAGGGATTTGGATGGCTACACCTTC
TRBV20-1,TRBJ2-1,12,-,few,CSAAGTLNEQFF,TGCAGTGCTGCCGGGACTCTCAATGAGCAGTTCTTC
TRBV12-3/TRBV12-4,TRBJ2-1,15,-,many,CASRGRSGSRNEQFF,TGTGCCAGCAGGGGTCGTAGTGGGAGTAGAAATGAGCAGTTCTTC
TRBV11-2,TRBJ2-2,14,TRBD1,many,CASSSGGDTGELFF,TGTGCCAGCAGCTCAGGGGGCGACACCGGGGAGCTGTTTTTT
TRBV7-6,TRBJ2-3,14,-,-,CASSWNRGTDTQYF,TGTGCCAGCAGCTGGAACAGAGGCACAGATACGCAGTATTTT
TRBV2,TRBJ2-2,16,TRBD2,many,CASGESGVTNTGELFF,TGTGCCAGCGGGGAGAGCGGGGTTACGAACACCGGGGAGCTGTTTTTT
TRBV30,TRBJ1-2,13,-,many,CAWSVHSVGTPVF,TGTGCCTGGAGTGTACACAGTGTAGGGACGCCTGTCTTC
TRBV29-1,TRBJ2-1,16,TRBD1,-,CSVRLKGTGGANEQFF,TGCAGCGTTCGCCTAAAAGGGACAGGGGGCGCGAATGAGCAGTTCTTC
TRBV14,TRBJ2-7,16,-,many,CASSQEEGRWSYEQYF,TGTGCCAGCAGCCAAGAGGAAGGAAGGTGGTCCTACGAGCAGTACTTC
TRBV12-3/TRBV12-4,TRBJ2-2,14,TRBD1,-,CASSRDSSTGELFF,TGTGCCAGCAGTAGGGACAGTTCCACCGGGGAGCTGTTTTTT
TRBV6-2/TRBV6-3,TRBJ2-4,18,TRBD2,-,CASRRGTSAMLAKNIQYF,TGTGCCAGCAGGCGCGGGACTAGCGCAATGTTAGCCAAAAACATTCAGTACTTC
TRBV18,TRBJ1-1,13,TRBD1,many,CASSPPGGVVAFF,TGTGCCAGCTCACCTCCAGGGGGGGTCGTGGCTTTCTTT
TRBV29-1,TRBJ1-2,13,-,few,CSVEPGEAYGYTF,TGCAGCGTTGAGCCAGGGGAGGCCTATGGCTACACCTTC
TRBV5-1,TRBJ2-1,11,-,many,CASSGGPEQFF,TGCGCCAGCAGCGGGGGGCCAGAGCAGTTCTTC
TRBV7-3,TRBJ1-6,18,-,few,CASSYQSRGLPYNSPLHF,TGTGCCAGCAGCTACCAGAGCCGGGGGTTGCCCTATAATTCACCCCTCCACTTT
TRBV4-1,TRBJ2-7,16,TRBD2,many,CASSQEERGTSYEQYF,TGCGCCAGCAGCCAAGAGGAGCGGGGGACCTCCTACGAGCAGTACTTC
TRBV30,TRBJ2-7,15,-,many,CAWSVTPRGRREQYF,TGTGCCTGGAGTGTTACACCTCGGGGGAGGAGAGAGCAGTACTTC
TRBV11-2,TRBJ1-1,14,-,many,CASSFSAQNTEAFF,TGTGCCAGCAGCTTTTCAGCCCAGAACACTGAAGCTTTCTTT
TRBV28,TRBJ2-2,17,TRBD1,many,CASRYWTGGPNTGELFF,TGTGCCAGCAGATATTGGACAGGGGGCCCAAACACCGGGGAGCTGTTTTTT
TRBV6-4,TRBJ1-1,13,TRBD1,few,CASRRGQGVEAFF,TGTGCCAGCAGACGCGGTCAGGGGGTTGAGGCTTTCTTT
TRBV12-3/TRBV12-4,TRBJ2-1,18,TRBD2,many,CASSFGTSGATILDEQFF,TGTGCCAGCAGTTTCGGGACTAGCGGGGCTACCATTTTGGATGAGCAGTTCTTC
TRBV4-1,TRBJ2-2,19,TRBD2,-,CASRYPGLAGPANTGERFF,TGCGCCAGCAGATATCCGGGACTAGCGGGACCCGCGAACACCGGGGAGCGGTTTTTT
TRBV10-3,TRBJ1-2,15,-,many,CAISESGAEGYGYTF,TGTGCCATCAGTGAGTCGGGGGCAGAGGGCTATGGCTACACCTTC
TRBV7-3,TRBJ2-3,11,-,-,CASSLGVGKYF,TGTGCCAGCAGCTTAGGCGTGGGCAAGTATTTT
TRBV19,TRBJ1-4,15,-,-,CASSIDRTTNEKLFF,TGTGCCAGTAGTATCGACCGAACAACTAATGAAAAACTGTTTTTT